This T cell receptor beta chain was documented in a study of T-cell reconstitution after alpha-beta-depleted transplantation in children. General study findings and limits: High day-60 TCRbeta diversity in some patients came from surviving recipient T cells and thymic progenitors. T-cell numbers and diversity, one year after transplant, stemmed largely from T cells that were newly produced. Roughly two months post-transplant, alpha-beta T cells reportedly originated from several hundred graft clones that had expanded.

CDR3 length equals 13 residues. Trimming took off 3 bases at V and 0 bases at J, with 5 bases between the two ends. Preparation of the TCRbeta library involved a method that used unique molecular identifiers. TCRdb ran MiXCR on the PCR reads and lists one entry per CDR3 protein. The data contain 150,000 to 250,000 distinct CDR3 sequences, around 5.9% of them singletons. This clonotype was found many times. Its antigen is unknown. The material was PBMCs, obtained before TCRalphabeta/CD19-depleted stem cell transplant. This receptor was obtained from a girl under three years old with combined immunodeficiency, due to receive a stem cell transplant. The rearrangement uses TRBV12-3 or TRBV12-4 and TRBJ1-1; D is undetermined. DNA of the CDR3: TGTGCCAGCAGTTTGTTACTGAACACTGAAGCTTTCTTT. This sequence encodes CASSLLLNTEAFF.